These 19 T cell receptor beta chains were all obtained from the same sample, sequenced in a study of technical replicates of blood from a handful of donors. Measured with immunoSEQ multiplex PCR; TCRdb has only the in-frame clones, and not every one. The sample contains tens of thousands of clones, around 84% of which appear only once. The sequenced sample was PBMCs. The receptor source for this set is a human donor in good health. Some clones in this sample may be carry-over from other donors' samples.

This clone was observed once. This chain connects TRBV4-1 to TRBJ2-1; D might be TRBD2 (6 bases). Germline assignment: CDR1 MGHRA and CDR2 YSYEKL. Trimming pared 4 bases from V and 0 bases from J, leaving 13 bases between. This CDR3 has 16 residues. The CDR3, as DNA: TGCGCCAGCAGCCTCACCGGGACTTACTCCTACAATGAGCAGTTCTTC. This sequence encodes CASSLTGTYSYNEQFF.

As DNA, the CDR3 is TGTGCCTGGAATGTACCCAGGGCTGTTTATAATTCACCCCTCCACTTT. This encodes CAWNVPRAVYNSPLHF. V and J are TRBV30 and TRBJ1-6; tentatively, D is TRBD1 (5 bases). CDR1 GTSNPN and CDR2 SVGIG come from the germline V gene (reference sequence). The CDR3 covers 16 residues. The V end lost 4 bases, the J end lost 4 bases, and 17 bases lay between the germline ends.

The rearrangement links TRBV19 to TRBJ1-5; TRBD1 matches 7 bases. The CDR3 covers 14 residues. J lost 8 bases, V lost 7 bases, and 11 bases had no gene match. Germline assignment: CDR1 LNHDA and CDR2 SQIVND (reference sequence). CDR3 sequence (DNA): TGTGCCAGTACAAAAACCGGGACAGCGGAGCCCCAGCATTTT. Amino acid sequence: CASTKTGTAEPQHF.

This clone was picked up one time. The chain uses TRBV19 and TRBJ2-7; tentatively, D is TRBD1 (6 bases). V was shortened by 5 bases and J by 4 bases, with 15 bases between the two germline ends. CDR1 is LNHDA and CDR2 is SQIVND in the germline V gene (reference sequence). The CDR3 loop spans 14 amino acids. In nucleotides, the CDR3 is TGTGCCAGTAGTTTCAGAGGACAGCCTTACGAGCAGTACTTC. Amino acid sequence: CASSFRGQPYEQYF.

This clone was observed a single time. The CDR3 sequence is CASSQEGRGGSYNEQFF. The DNA of the CDR3 is TGCGCCAGCAGCCAAGAAGGGCGCGGGGGGTCCTACAATGAGCAGTTCTTC. This chain joins TRBV4-1 and TRBJ2-1; 8 bases line up with TRBD2. The trim removed 0 bases at V and 1 base at J, leaving 5 bases unmatched. This CDR3 is 17 amino acids long. CDR1 is MGHRA and CDR2 is YSYEKL in the germline V gene.

The chain recombines TRBV7-9 with TRBJ1-1, with D hard to call. V was cut by 5 bases and J by 5 bases, with 12 bases left in between. CDR1 and CDR2 (germline): SEHNR, FQNEAQ (reference sequence). The CDR3 is made up of 13 amino acids. As DNA, the CDR3 is TGTGCCAGCAGCCCCGACGGGAGGACTGAAGCTTTCTTT. This gives the protein CASSPDGRTEAFF.

The chain joins TRBV7-3 to TRBJ1-2; no reliable D call. V lost 2 bases, J lost 7 bases, and 14 bases lay in between. The CDR3 totals 14 residues. Germline CDR1 SGHTA, CDR2 FQGTGA. DNA for the CDR3: TGTGCCAGCAGCTTACCCGGGGATCGGGGTGGCTACACCTTC. Its translation is CASSLPGDRGGYTF.

The rearrangement joins TRBV28 to TRBJ2-7; D is perhaps TRBD1 (5 bases). Germline CDR1 and CDR2: MDHEN and SYDVKM. CDR3 size: 14 residues. V was cut by 2 bases and J by 2 bases, with 10 bases left in between. The CDR3 DNA is TGTGCCAGCAGTTTAGGGCAGGGCCCCTACGAGCAGTACTTC. Its protein is CASSLGQGPYEQYF.

V is TRBV7-3 and J is TRBJ2-7; 9 nucleotides align to TRBD1. The CDR3 runs 15 residues. The junction had 10 bases not matched to a gene; V was cut back by 5 bases and J by 5 bases. Germline CDR1 reads SGHTA; CDR2 reads FQGTGA. CDR3 DNA sequence: TGTGCCAGCAGCCGTCGTGGACAGGGGCTCGACGAGCAGTACTTC. Translated, it gives CASSRRGQGLDEQYF.

This chain links TRBV9 with TRBJ2-7; D is uncertain. In germline, CDR1 is SGDLS, CDR2 YYNGEE. Trimming stripped 3 bases from V and 4 bases from J, with 11 bases between. The CDR3 loop spans 13 amino acids. CDR3 residues: CASSESDGYEQYF. CDR3 nucleotide sequence: TGTGCCAGCAGCGAGAGCGACGGGTACGAGCAGTACTTC. The variable domain in full, with the rest retrieved from reference TRBV9 and TRBJ2-7, is DSGVTQTPKHLITATGQRVTLRCSPRSGDLSVYWYQQSLDQGLQFLIQYYNGEERAKGNILERFSAQQFPDLHSELNLSSLELGDSALYFCASSESDGYEQYFGPGTRLTVT.

The chain uses TRBV10-1 and TRBJ2-7, with 13 bases aligning to TRBD2. This CDR3 has 16 residues. Germline CDR1 WNHNN, CDR2 SYGVQD (reference sequence). V lost 6 bases and J lost 0; bases outside the gene matches: 5. DNA for the CDR3: TGCGCCAGCAGCGGGACTAGCGGGGCGTTCTCCTACGAGCAGTACTTC. It codes for CASSGTSGAFSYEQYF.

The J gene is TRBJ1-2, the V gene TRBV25-1; 7 bases map to TRBD1. Germline CDR1 and CDR2: MGHDK and SYGVNS. The V and J ends lost 8 bases and 2 bases, in that order; junction bases with no gene match: 11. The CDR3 sequence is 15 residues long. CDR3 sequence reads: CASPPGQKINYGYTF. The CDR3 nucleotides are TGTGCCAGCCCTCCGGGACAGAAAATAAACTATGGCTACACCTTC.

This rearrangement joins TRBV4-3 to TRBJ2-5; 8 bases agree with TRBD2. This CDR3 has 15 amino acids. The germline gives CDR1 LGHNA, CDR2 YSLEER. The V segment lost 6 bases and the J segment 2 bases; nucleotides outside the gene matches: 8. The CDR3 spells CASSLGRGAQETQYF. The CDR3, as DNA: TGCGCCAGCAGTCTTGGGCGGGGGGCGCAAGAGACCCAGTACTTC.

The genes are TRBV4-2 and TRBJ2-5; D is undetermined. CDR1 LGHNA and CDR2 YNFKEQ come from the germline V gene. V was pared by 2 bases and J by 4 bases, with 8 bases between. The CDR3 is 13 amino acids. The CDR3 is CASSQSVRETQYF. In nucleotides, the CDR3 is TGTGCCAGCAGCCAAAGCGTTAGAGAGACCCAGTACTTC.

The chain uses TRBV13 and TRBJ1-6, with a tentative D call TRBD1 (6 bases). This CDR3 comprises 14 residues. The germline V gene encodes CDR1 PRHDT and CDR2 FYEKMQ (reference sequence). Trimming cost V 5 bases and J 10 bases, with 15 bases left between them. The CDR3 bases are TGTGCCAGCAGCCTAGAGGCAGGGGTATCACCCCTCCACTTT. Protein sequence: CASSLEAGVSPLHF.

The chain has TRBV30 and TRBJ2-1, with D possibly TRBD2 on 5 matching bases. The CDR3 spans 11 residues. Germline V gives CDR1 GTSNPN, CDR2 SVGIG (reference sequence). Trimming cost V 1 base and J 15 bases, with 13 bases left between them. The chain's CDR3 is CAWSGGALRFF. CDR3 sequence (DNA): TGTGCCTGGAGTGGGGGAGCGCTTAGGTTCTTC.

Here the CDR3 DNA reads TGTGCCAGTAGTGTCGGACAGGGGACTAACACCGGGGAGCTGTTTTTT. This codes for CASSVGQGTNTGELFF. The gene calls are TRBV19 and TRBJ2-2; 9 nucleotides agree with TRBD1. CDR3 length: 16 amino acids. From germline, CDR1 is LNHDA and CDR2 SQIVND (reference sequence). With 5 bases clipped from V and 2 bases from J, the junction kept 6 bases outside the gene matches.

CDR3 bases: TGTGCCAGCAGGCCCGGGACTTTGAACACCGGGGAGCTGTTTTTT. This sequence encodes CASRPGTLNTGELFF. This chain connects TRBV6-5 to TRBJ2-2; TRBD2 is a possible D gene (6 bases). Deletions cut 6 bases from V and 1 base from J, with 12 bases between. Per germline, CDR1 MNHEY and CDR2 SVGAGI. CDR3 length: 15 residues.

The J gene is TRBJ2-7, the V gene TRBV5-1; D not certain. The CDR3 contains 14 residues. The germline V gene has CDR1 SGHRS and CDR2 YFSETQ. V was cut by 1 base and J by 0 bases, with 8 bases left in between. CDR3 bases: TGCGCCAGCAGCTTGCGGTTAAACTCCTACGAGCAGTACTTC. This translates into CASSLRLNSYEQYF.